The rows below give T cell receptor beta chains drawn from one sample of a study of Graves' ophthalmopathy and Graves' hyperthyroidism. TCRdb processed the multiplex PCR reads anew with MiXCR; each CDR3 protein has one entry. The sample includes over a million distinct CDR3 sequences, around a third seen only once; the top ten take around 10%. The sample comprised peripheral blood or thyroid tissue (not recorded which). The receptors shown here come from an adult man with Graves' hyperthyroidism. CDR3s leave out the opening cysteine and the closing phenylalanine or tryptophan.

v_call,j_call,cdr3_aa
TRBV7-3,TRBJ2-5,ASSSGDTQETQY
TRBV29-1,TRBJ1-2,SLVPGPYGYT
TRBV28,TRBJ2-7,ASSLVQTHYEQY
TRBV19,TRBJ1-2,ASSPRNGGYT
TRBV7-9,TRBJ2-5,ASSQLGRGKETQY
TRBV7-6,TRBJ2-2,ASSLVYGELF
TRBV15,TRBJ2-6,ATSREGHVSGANVLT
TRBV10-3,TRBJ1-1,AISEPRRSTNTEAF
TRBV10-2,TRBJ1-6,ASRGAGNYSPLH
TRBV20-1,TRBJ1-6,SSYNSPLH
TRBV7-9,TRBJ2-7,ASRLAGGYKQY
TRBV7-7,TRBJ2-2,ASSAKQDNTGELF
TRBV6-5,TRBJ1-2,ASSDDSWDRGNGYT
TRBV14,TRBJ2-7,ASSQVLLGEQY
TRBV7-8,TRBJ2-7,ASRSTGQGADEQY
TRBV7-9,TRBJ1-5,ASSLDTINSNQPQH
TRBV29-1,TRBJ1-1,SVEPGGGWQAF
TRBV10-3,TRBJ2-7,AISESRGQAFYEQY
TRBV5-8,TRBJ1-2,ASSPTGDLTYYGYT
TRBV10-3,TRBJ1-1,ASSLIRRDRGATEAF